The clone carrying this T cell receptor beta chain has just a few counts. Via MiXCR, TCRdb re-called the PCR reads. Of approximately 25,000 clones listed, approximately 24% are singletons. This specimen belongs to a study of metastatic and nonmetastatic thyroid tumors. As for the study in general: It was across blood and tumor or nodule tissue from malignant and benign thyroid patients that repertoires were compared.

Germline CDR1 is MNHEY and CDR2 is SVGAGI. The V and J ends lost 0 bases and 6 bases respectively, with 14 bases between them. This CDR3 region has 15 residues. All patients were untreated before thyroid surgery. The V call is TRBV6-5, the J call TRBJ1-2, with D perhaps matching TRBD1 (6 bases). This receptor was obtained from a male donor with papillary thyroid cancer or a benign thyroid nodule (not recorded which). Some clones in this sample may be carry-over from other donors' samples. Material: blood. CDR3 loop: CASSYSRAGENGYTF. CDR3 sequence (DNA): TGTGCCAGCAGTTACTCCAGGGCAGGGGAGAATGGCTACACCTTC.